Listed below are T cell receptor beta chains from one sample, sequenced in a study of regulatory T cells in long-lasting Graves disease. MiXCR, applied by TCRdb to the multiplex PCR reads, yields one record per CDR3 protein. This sample has about 460,000 distinct CDR3 sequences, with 11% to 15% found just once. The sample was also linked to a second study, of T cells in Graves' hyperthyroidism and ophthalmopathy.

The sequences come from peripheral blood mononuclear cells (PBMCs), collected at new diagnosis, from a patient treated with antithyroid drugs. All receptors derive from a woman aged 45-65 years with Graves disease. The CDR3 runs from the conserved cysteine through the conserved F or W. The order of the fields is D gene, J gene, clone size, V gene, CDR3 protein, CDR3 DNA. The D gene is left open where the match is weak. Rows give clone size only sometimes, using once, few, many, or a class for an expanded clone.

>NA|TRBJ2-5|many|TRBV29-1
CSVELFAGYQETQYF
TGCAGCGTTGAATTGTTCGCGGGGTACCAAGAGACCCAGTACTTC
>TRBD2|TRBJ2-3|many|TRBV2
CASSRTSGRSTDTQYF
TGTGCCAGCAGCCGAACTAGCGGGAGGAGCACAGATACGCAGTATTTT
>NA|TRBJ2-2|many|TRBV3-1
CASSLGRGYRELFF
TGTGCCAGCAGCCTGGGACGAGGGTATCGGGAGCTGTTTTTT
>NA|TRBJ2-6|few|TRBV28
CASSKTGASGANVLTF
TGTGCCAGCAGTAAGACAGGAGCCTCTGGGGCCAACGTCCTGACTTTC
>TRBD1|TRBJ2-3|few|TRBV3-1
CASRREMTGYGTDTQYF
TGTGCCAGCAGAAGAGAAATGACAGGGTATGGCACAGATACGCAGTATTTT
>NA|TRBJ2-7|few|TRBV2
CASSVQGTYEQYF
TGTGCCAGCAGTGTGCAGGGAACCTACGAGCAGTACTTC
>NA|TRBJ1-5|many|TRBV3-1
CASSPDLNQPQHF
TGTGCCAGCAGTCCGGACTTAAATCAGCCCCAGCATTTT
>TRBD2|TRBJ2-3|many|TRBV12-3/TRBV12-4
CASSFPSIRTSGRGADTQYF
TGTGCCAGCAGTTTCCCCTCGATACGGACTAGCGGGAGAGGGGCAGATACGCAGTATTTT
>NA|TRBJ1-5|few|TRBV4-1
CASSPFSQNNQPQHF
TGCGCCAGCAGCCCCTTTTCCCAAAACAATCAGCCCCAGCATTTT
>NA|TRBJ1-4|many|TRBV3-1
CASSQDMRAPGLRMEKLFF
TGTGCCAGCAGCCAAGATATGAGGGCGCCGGGACTCAGGATGGAGAAACTGTTTTTT
>NA|TRBJ2-4|NA|TRBV7-3
CASSPKNIQYF
TGTGCCAGCAGTCCTAAAAACATTCAGTACTTC
>TRBD1|TRBJ2-7|few|TRBV20-1
CSARYPGGEQYF
TGCAGTGCTAGATACCCAGGGGGCGAGCAGTACTTC
>TRBD2|TRBJ2-7|many|TRBV6-1
CASSEAGGGLEEQYF
TGTGCCAGCAGTGAAGCGGGGGGGGGACTTGAGGAGCAGTACTTC
>TRBD2|TRBJ2-3|many|TRBV5-6
CASSLQFFRLAGIAGTQYF
TGTGCCAGCAGCTTGCAATTTTTCCGACTAGCGGGGATCGCGGGTACGCAGTATTTT
>NA|TRBJ1-3|many|TRBV6-1
CASSEPGSTRGNTIYF
TGTGCCAGCAGTGAACCTGGATCGACGCGGGGAAACACCATATATTTT
>NA|TRBJ2-3|many|TRBV2
CASSAISSTDTQYF
TGTGCCAGCAGTGCGATAAGTAGCACAGATACGCAGTATTTT
>NA|TRBJ1-1|NA|TRBV7-2
CASSIHSLTEAFF
TGTGCCAGCAGCATTCACTCCCTCACTGAAGCTTTCTTT
>NA|TRBJ2-5|few|TRBV6-2/TRBV6-3
CASSEWVIQETQYF
TGTGCCAGCAGTGAATGGGTAATCCAAGAGACCCAGTACTTC
>NA|TRBJ1-2|NA|TRBV28
CASSPPSAGSRGYTF
TGTGCCAGCAGCCCTCCCTCGGCAGGGTCGAGAGGCTACACCTTC
>NA|TRBJ2-6|many|TRBV28
CASSLQARGFSGANVLTF
TGTGCCAGCAGTTTACAAGCCCGGGGGTTCTCTGGGGCCAACGTCCTGACTTTC
>NA|TRBJ2-2|NA|TRBV4-1
CASSQDRGLGELFF
TGCGCCAGCAGCCAAGATCGAGGGCTCGGGGAGCTGTTTTTT
>NA|TRBJ2-1|many|TRBV20-1
CSASGSSYNEQFF
TGCAGTGCTAGCGGGAGCTCCTACAATGAGCAGTTCTTC
>NA|TRBJ1-2|NA|TRBV7-6
CASSLATGANYGYTF
TGTGCCAGCAGCTTAGCTACCGGAGCTAACTATGGCTACACCTTC
>NA|TRBJ2-2|many|TRBV12-3/TRBV12-4
CASSPQITGLGSGELFF
TGTGCCAGCAGTCCCCAAATCACGGGGCTCGGGTCCGGGGAGCTGTTTTTT
>TRBD1|TRBJ2-4|NA|TRBV19
CASSPETGASIQYF
TGTGCCAGTAGTCCTGAGACAGGGGCCTCGATTCAGTACTTC
>NA|TRBJ2-5|NA|TRBV6-2/TRBV6-3
CASRGGVRYGETQYF
TGTGCCAGCAGGGGTGGGGTTCGGTACGGAGAGACCCAGTACTTC
>NA|TRBJ2-2|many|TRBV2
CASSNSNTGELFF
TGTGCCAGCAGTAATTCGAACACCGGGGAGCTGTTTTTT
>NA|TRBJ2-1|few|TRBV28
CASSPTTGLQTGWNNEQFF
TGTGCCAGCAGTCCGACAACAGGGTTGCAAACTGGATGGAACAATGAGCAGTTCTTC
>NA|TRBJ1-1|many|TRBV28
CASSIQGLITEAFF
TGTGCCAGCAGTATTCAGGGTCTCATCACTGAAGCTTTCTTT